The present T cell receptor beta chain was sequenced within a study of blood T cell repertoires in COVID-19. This CDR3 contains 16 residues. Germline loops: CDR1 MDHEN, CDR2 SYDVKM. J was trimmed by 6 bases and V by 3 bases; bases with no gene match: 10. Original data processing: Reference gene primers were amplified, and this amplification served to estimate nucleated cell counts. TCRdb keeps only in-frame clones here, not all; method: immunoSEQ multiplex PCR. Clonal size and the V and J genes are those of that table, whereas D and trimming came from the DNA. Here the sample spans fewer than 250,000 clones, about 90% being singletons.

Sample: peripheral blood. V usage is TRBV28 and J usage is TRBJ2-5; 10 nucleotides agree with TRBD1. The receptor comes from a man aged 60 to 69 with COVID-19, enrolled during active disease. In nucleotides, the CDR3 is TGTGCCAGCAGTTTGGGACAGGGACAGGGGTTGAAGACCCAGTACTTC. This gives the protein CASSLGQGQGLKTQYF. Drawing the rest from reference TRBV28 and TRBJ2-5, the complete variable domain is DVKVTQSSRYLVKRTGEKVFLECVQDMDHENMFWYRQDPGLGLRLIYFSYDVKMKEKGDIPEGYSVSREKKERFSLILESASTNQTSMYLCASSLGQGQGLKTQYFGPGTRLLVL.